Presented here are 15 T cell receptor beta chains from one specimen sequenced in a study of T cell responses to AZD1222 COVID-19 vaccine. Repertoires were generated with immunoSEQ multiplex PCR, while TCRdb's copy carries only in-frame clones and drops some. Of approximately 100,000 clones in the sample, over 70% were seen once. Sequenced material: peripheral blood, taken on day 0 of AZD1222 vaccination. The receptors come from an adult in good health.

The CDR3 loop is CASSIDSRYGYTF. CDR3 nucleotide sequence: TGTGCCAGTAGTATAGACAGCCGTTATGGCTACACCTTC. The chain couples TRBV19 to TRBJ1-2; D not certain. Germline V CDR1 and CDR2: LNHDA, SQIVND (reference sequence). This CDR3 region has 13 residues. V was pared by 0 bases and J by 5 bases, with 7 bases between.

The gene calls are TRBV18 and TRBJ2-7; 10 bases line up with TRBD1. Germline V gene lookup returns CDR1 KGHSH and CDR2 LQKENI. The CDR3 runs to 14 residues. V dropped 6 bases and J dropped 3; count of bases not matched to a gene: 5. The CDR3 DNA reads as TGTGCCAGCTCGCGACAGGGGGCAAGCTACGAGCAGTACTTC. It translates to CASSRQGASYEQYF. The full variable domain, rest sourced from reference TRBV18 and TRBJ2-7, is NAGVMQNPRHLVRRRGQEARLRCSPMKGHSHVYWYRQLPEEGLKFMVYLQKENIIDESGMPKERFSAEFPKEGPSILRIQQVVRGDSAAYFCASSRQGASYEQYFGPGTRLTVT.

The chain carries TRBV6-5 and TRBJ2-3; D is unclear. CDR1 MNHEY and CDR2 SVGAGI come from the germline V gene. With 1 base removed from V and 1 base from J, the gap between germline ends came to 6 bases. The CDR3 runs 14 residues. This CDR3 reads CASSYFGGTDTQYF. The CDR3 region has the DNA TGTGCCAGCAGTTACTTTGGTGGCACAGATACGCAGTATTTT.

CDR3 DNA: TGTGCCAGCAGTTTGACAGGGAGGGGCACTGAAGCTTTCTTT. Its protein is CASSLTGRGTEAFF. The genes are TRBV6-2 or TRBV6-3 and TRBJ1-1; 7 positions agree with TRBD1. Germline CDR1 reads MNHEY; CDR2 reads SVGEGT. Losses at the gene ends were 4 bases for V and 4 bases for J; bases not matched to a gene: 6. The CDR3 sequence is 14 residues long.

The chain combines TRBV28 with TRBJ1-5; D is perhaps TRBD1 (5 bases). The germline gives CDR1 MDHEN, CDR2 SYDVKM. Trimming removed 7 bases from V and 7 bases from J, with 14 bases in between. The CDR3 contains 13 residues. In DNA, the CDR3 is TGTGCCAGCACCATAGACAGTGAGCAGCCCCAGCATTTT. It yields the protein CASTIDSEQPQHF.

The chain carries TRBV18 and TRBJ1-1, with TRBD1 as a possible D gene (5 bases). CDR1 and CDR2 from the germline V gene are KGHSH and LQKENI. V lost 2 bases and J lost 1, with 14 bases in between. This CDR3 is built from 16 residues. This chain's CDR3 is CASSPTVGGENTEAFF. CDR3 nucleotide sequence: TGTGCCAGCTCACCAACGGTTGGGGGGGAGAACACTGAAGCTTTCTTT.

The rearrangement links TRBV28 to TRBJ2-1; D is unresolved. Germline CDR1 and CDR2: MDHEN and SYDVKM. The length of the CDR3 is 11 residues. The ends were cut back, 4 bases at V and 13 bases at J, with 11 bases in the middle. In DNA, the CDR3 is TGTGCCAGCAGTTCTCTCACAAGTCAGTTCTTC. Protein sequence: CASSSLTSQFF.

The rearrangement joins TRBV5-1 to TRBJ1-1, with D perhaps matching TRBD1 (6 bases). The germline V gene encodes CDR1 SGHRS and CDR2 YFSETQ. This CDR3 contains 15 residues. The germline V and J ends were trimmed by 4 bases and 4 bases, with 17 bases remaining between them. CDR3 sequence reads: CASSIEQGIGTEAFF. As DNA, the CDR3 is TGCGCCAGCAGCATCGAACAGGGTATCGGCACTGAAGCTTTCTTT. The full variable domain, with the rest looked up from reference TRBV5-1 and TRBJ1-1, is KAGVTQTPRYLIKTRGQQVTLSCSPISGHRSVSWYQQTPGQGLQFLFEYFSETQRNKGNFPGRFSGRQFSNSRSEMNVSTLELGDSALYLCASSIEQGIGTEAFFGQGTRLTVV.

This chain joins TRBV28 and TRBJ2-3; D remains unclear. Trimming left V 8 bases short and J 2 bases short, with 8 bases between. Germline CDR1 is MDHEN and CDR2 is SYDVKM. The CDR3 covers 12 residues. The CDR3 protein is CASAVLTDTQYF. The CDR3 DNA follows: TGTGCCAGCGCGGTCCTCACAGATACGCAGTATTTT.

The chain has TRBV28 and TRBJ1-1; TRBD1 matches 10 bases. The CDR3 is 13 residues long. With V trimmed by 6 bases and J by 6 bases, 4 bases remained unmatched. Germline CDR1 and CDR2: MDHEN and SYDVKM. This CDR3 reads CASRGQGYAEAFF. The CDR3, as DNA: TGTGCCAGCAGGGGACAGGGGTACGCTGAAGCTTTCTTT.

This clone was observed a single time. The chain couples TRBV18 to TRBJ2-1, with TRBD2 as a possible D gene (5 bases). Germline assignment: CDR1 KGHSH and CDR2 LQKENI. V was cut by 1 base and J by 9 bases, with 10 bases left in between. This CDR3 has 13 residues. The CDR3 DNA is TGTGCCAGCTCACCACTTAGCGAGGGTGAGCAGTTCTTC. Translated, it gives CASSPLSEGEQFF.

V usage is TRBV18 and J usage is TRBJ1-1; tentative D call: TRBD1 (6 bases). CDR1 is KGHSH and CDR2 is LQKENI in the germline V gene. Trimming pared 1 base from V and 5 bases from J, leaving 14 bases between. The CDR3 length is 15 residues. CDR3: CASSPRGGSWTEAFF. The DNA of the CDR3 is TGTGCCAGCTCACCACGAGGGGGAAGTTGGACTGAAGCTTTCTTT.

The J gene is TRBJ2-3, the V gene TRBV14; D not resolved. Trimming took 4 bases from V and 5 from J, leaving 4 bases between them. The CDR3 has 11 residues. Germline V CDR1 and CDR2: SGHDN, FVKESK. Here the CDR3 reads CASSPGDTQYF. CDR3 in DNA: TGTGCCAGCAGCCCTGGAGATACGCAGTATTTT.

This chain links TRBV4-2 with TRBJ1-5; 8 nucleotides agree with TRBD1. The CDR3 consists of 14 residues. CDR1 and CDR2 from the germline V gene are LGHNA and YNFKEQ. Trimming cost V 5 bases and J 3 bases; bases outside gene matches: 3. In nucleotides, the CDR3 is TGTGCCAGCAGCTACAGGGGGGACAATCAGCCCCAGCATTTT. It specifies CASSYRGDNQPQHF.

The rearrangement uses TRBV12-3 or TRBV12-4 and TRBJ2-7; 7 bases agree with TRBD2. With 6 bases clipped from V and 7 bases from J, the junction kept 3 bases outside the gene matches. The CDR3 runs 11 residues. CDR3 sequence: CASSPGREQYF. The CDR3 nucleotides are TGTGCCAGCAGCCCCGGGAGGGAGCAGTACTTC.